This record concerns one TCR beta chain sequence. Its antigen is currently unknown. Systemic immunosuppression or a history of autoimmune disease excluded patients. Patients had blood sampled at baseline and again on cycle 4 day 1 and cycle 7 day 1. This sample stems from a study of OX40 agonist ivuxolimab in advanced cancers. Overall study context: The dose-escalation cohort was around 83% male, with a mean age of approximately 61 years, ranging about 20 to 85.

The CDR3 length is 15 residues. Germline V gene data show CDR1 as MNHEY and CDR2 as SMNVEV (reference sequence). Between the trimmed V and J ends, which lost 0 bases and 1 base, there was a span of 9 bases. Sequenced by immunoSEQ multiplex PCR; TCRdb stores in-frame clones only, minus some. Here the sample spans tens of thousands of clones, over 75% being singletons. Findings and limits, study-wide: Blood T cells, both CD4+ and CD8+, expanded clonally by week 6 at 0.1 to 3.0 mg/kg.

The rearrangement links TRBV27 to TRBJ1-1; the D is unclear. The starting material was CD4+ or CD8+ T cells sorted from blood, obtained in a trial of the OX40 agonist ivuxolimab. The TCR sequence derives from an adult with an advanced solid tumor such as melanoma, head and neck, liver or kidney cancer. The CDR3 DNA is TGTGCCAGCAGTTTATCGAGCGGGAGGAACACTGAAGCTTTCTTT. It translates to CASSLSSGRNTEAFF.